This T cell receptor (beta chain) was identified during a study of blood T cell repertoires in COVID-19. Study details: There were acute and convalescent COVID-19 samples, and they came from the United States, Italy and Spain. Sample material is recorded as cDNA or gDNA derived from T cells, B-cell-depleted T cells, or PBMCs.

Original processing methods: By means of reference gene primer amplification, nucleated cell counts were estimated. Profiling relied on immunoSEQ multiplex PCR, and the TCRdb table lists in-frame clones only, not all of them. V and J calls and clone size are copied from that table; D and trimming were computed from the DNA. The table shows some 300,000 clones, with around 89% occurring only once. CDR3 length: 14 residues. V was shortened by 5 bases and J by 0 bases, with 11 bases between the two germline ends. In germline, CDR1 is SGHRS, CDR2 YFSETQ. The sequencing input was peripheral blood. The chain links TRBV5-1 to TRBJ1-2; D may be TRBD1 (6 bases). The receptor's source is a woman in her 30s who had recovered from COVID-19. Here the CDR3 DNA reads TGCGCCAGCAGTCAACAGGGAGCTAACTATGGCTACACCTTC. It is translated as CASSQQGANYGYTF. Filled out from reference TRBV5-1 and TRBJ1-2, the complete variable domain reads KAGVTQTPRYLIKTRGQQVTLSCSPISGHRSVSWYQQTPGQGLQFLFEYFSETQRNKGNFPGRFSGRQFSNSRSEMNVSTLELGDSALYLCASSQQGANYGYTFGSGTRLTVV.